Following are 23 T cell receptor beta chains from one sample sequenced in a study of blood T cell repertoires in COVID-19. Some clones are missing from TCRdb's copy, which holds only in-frame ones; the method was immunoSEQ multiplex PCR. Found here are about 370,000 clones, 70% to 90% of them singletons; the top ten hold around 9.3%. Sequencing was performed on peripheral blood. These receptor sequences come from a woman aged 30 to 39 with COVID-19, enrolled during active disease.

The V gene is TRBV7-9, the J gene TRBJ2-7; maybe TRBD1 (6 bases). The germline V and J ends were trimmed by 5 bases and 1 base, with 12 bases remaining between them. Germline CDR1 reads SEHNR; CDR2 reads FQNEAQ (reference sequence). The CDR3 has 14 residues. DNA of the CDR3: TGTGCCAGCAGCCCGGACAGTAGTTCCTACGAGCAGTACTTC. The encoded protein is CASSPDSSSYEQYF.

The V call is TRBV16, the J call TRBJ2-7; 8 positions agree with TRBD1. Germline assignment: CDR1 KGHSY and CDR2 FQNENV. The CDR3 is made up of 14 amino acids. The trim removed 6 bases at V and 3 bases at J, leaving 7 bases unmatched. The DNA for the CDR3 is TGTGCCAGCAGTCCGGGGACAGGTTACTACGAGCAGTACTTC. Translating it yields CASSPGTGYYEQYF.

In the case of this clone: At the DNA level, this CDR3 is encoded by other sequences in the same sample as well. This chain uses TRBV4-1 with TRBJ1-5; TRBD1 matches at 7 bases. The CDR3 extends over 14 amino acids. V lost 0 bases and J lost 4; bases outside the gene matches: 0. CDR1 is MGHRA, CDR2 YSYEKL, per germline. CDR3: CASSQDRGNQPQHF. The CDR3 DNA follows: TGCGCCAGCAGCCAAGACAGGGGGAATCAGCCCCAGCATTTT.

The chain carries TRBV27 and TRBJ2-7, with 8 nucleotides matching TRBD2. CDR1 and CDR2 (germline): MNHEY, SMNVEV (reference sequence). The CDR3 runs 13 residues. After removal of 0 bases from V and 6 bases from J, the junction contained 1 base not matched to a gene. Here the CDR3 DNA reads TGTGCCAGCAGTTTATCTAGCGGGGTCGAGCAGTACTTC. Translated, it gives CASSLSSGVEQYF.

The chain recombines TRBV27 with TRBJ2-1; the D gene is possibly TRBD2 (6 bases). V dropped 1 base and J dropped 8 bases, with 12 bases sitting between them. Per the germline V gene, CDR1 is MNHEY and CDR2 is SMNVEV (reference sequence). CDR3 length: 14 amino acids. The CDR3 is CASSLYATSHEQFF. The DNA for the CDR3 is TGTGCCAGCAGTTTATATGCGACTAGTCATGAGCAGTTCTTC.

V gene TRBV28 combines with J gene TRBJ2-7, with 7 bases matching TRBD2. J gave up 2 bases and V 6 bases, and 7 bases lay outside the gene matches. The CDR3 contains 14 residues. Germline CDR1 reads MDHEN; CDR2 reads SYDVKM. The CDR3 protein is CASRGGTVTYEQYF. CDR3 coding DNA: TGTGCCAGCAGGGGGGGGACTGTTACCTACGAGCAGTACTTC.

This clone has only one observation. The V call is TRBV29-1, the J call TRBJ2-1; TRBD1 agrees at 7 bases. CDR3 length: 15 residues. Losses at the gene ends were 6 bases for V and 5 bases for J; bases not matched to a gene: 13. CDR1 and CDR2 from the germline V gene are SQVTM and ANQGSEA. CDR3 bases: TGCAGCGTGGGGTTTGTGACAGGGCCCCACAATGAGCAGTTCTTC. It codes for CSVGFVTGPHNEQFF.

The J gene is TRBJ2-2, the V gene TRBV30; possible D gene TRBD2, 6 bases. Germline CDR1 GTSNPN, CDR2 SVGIG (reference sequence). The V end was cut by 6 bases, the J end by 4 bases, with 12 bases between. The CDR3 has 13 residues. CDR3 in amino acids: CACSGSGTGELFF. The CDR3 DNA sequence: TGTGCCTGTTCCGGGAGTGGCACCGGGGAGCTGTTTTTT.

V is TRBV19 and J is TRBJ2-1, with a tentative D call TRBD2 (5 bases). The CDR3 length is 14 residues. Germline V CDR1 and CDR2: LNHDA, SQIVND (reference sequence). The V and J ends lost 5 bases and 3 bases respectively, with 11 bases between them. The CDR3 coding sequence is TGTGCCAGTAGTTTCCCCGGACTCTACAATGAGCAGTTCTTC. Translated, it gives CASSFPGLYNEQFF.

This sequence joins TRBV24-1 and TRBJ1-1; 7 bases match TRBD1. This CDR3 is 13 amino acids long. The junction had 2 bases not matched to a gene; V was cut back by 5 bases and J by 3 bases. CDR1 is KGHDR and CDR2 is SFDVKD in the germline V gene. The DNA for the CDR3 is TGTGCCACCAGTGGACAGGGTCACACTGAAGCTTTCTTT. Its protein is CATSGQGHTEAFF.

The V call is TRBV3-1 (or the pseudogene TRBV3-2), the J call TRBJ2-1; possible D gene TRBD2, 6 bases. The V and J ends lost 4 bases and 8 bases respectively, with 24 bases between them. The CDR3 has 17 residues. Germline CDR1 is LGHDT and CDR2 is YNNKEL (reference sequence). CDR3 region: CASSPGRGTPNRDEQFF. The CDR3 DNA follows: TGTGCCAGCAGCCCCGGCCGTGGGACTCCTAATAGGGATGAGCAGTTCTTC.

This clone has only one observation. The genes are TRBV12-3 or TRBV12-4 and TRBJ1-1; D is unclear. Trimming removed 6 bases at V and 1 base at J, with 9 bases between. This CDR3 comprises 13 residues. The CDR3, as DNA: TGTGCCAGCAGCATAACAGAGAACACTGAAGCTTTCTTT. The encoded protein is CASSITENTEAFF.

The V call is TRBV29-1, the J call TRBJ2-2, with 8 nucleotides matching TRBD1. The trim removed 7 bases at V and 3 bases at J, leaving 10 bases unmatched. There are 15 residues in the CDR3. Germline loops: CDR1 SQVTM, CDR2 ANQGSEA. Here the CDR3 reads CSAGSYRGDTGELFF. Written as DNA, the CDR3 is TGCAGCGCTGGGTCATACAGGGGGGACACCGGGGAGCTGTTTTTT.

The rearrangement uses TRBV19 and TRBJ2-2; the D gene is possibly TRBD2 (5 bases). The V gene's germline CDR1 is LNHDA and CDR2 SQIVND (reference sequence). CDR3 length: 14 amino acids. Between the trimmed V and J ends, which lost 5 bases and 6 bases, there was a span of 13 bases. The CDR3 loop reads CASSVGLAPGELFF. DNA for the CDR3: TGTGCCAGTAGTGTTGGACTGGCGCCCGGGGAGCTGTTTTTT.

The chain links TRBV11-2 to TRBJ2-7; 14 bases are a match to TRBD2. The germline V gene encodes CDR1 SGHAT and CDR2 FQNNGV. V lost 7 bases and J lost 2; bases outside the gene matches: 4. The CDR3 is 15 amino acids. CDR3 sequence: CASTPGLAGAYEQYF. Written as DNA, the CDR3 is TGTGCCAGCACCCCGGGACTAGCGGGGGCCTACGAGCAGTACTTC.

V usage is TRBV28 and J usage is TRBJ1-6; D unclear. Germline V CDR1 and CDR2: MDHEN, SYDVKM. With 3 bases removed from V and 1 base from J, the gap between germline ends came to 10 bases. The CDR3 extends over 16 amino acids. CDR3 nucleotide sequence: TGTGCCAGCAGTTTGTCCGGGGTTTCCTATAATTCACCCCTCCACTTT. This translates into CASSLSGVSYNSPLHF.

The chain has TRBV7-9 and TRBJ2-1; D perhaps matches TRBD2 (5 bases). CDR3 length equals 12 residues. Trimming pared 5 bases from V and 6 bases from J, leaving 8 bases between. Germline values: CDR1 SEHNR, CDR2 FQNEAQ (reference sequence). The CDR3 region is CASSISGNEQFF. CDR3 DNA: TGTGCCAGCAGCATAAGCGGCAATGAGCAGTTCTTC.

The CDR3 DNA reads as TGTGCCAGCAGCTCTTTCCGGGAGGGGTTCAATCAGCCCCAGCATTTT. This codes for CASSSFREGFNQPQHF. The chain combines TRBV7-9 with TRBJ1-5, with D possibly TRBD1 on 5 matching bases. CDR1 SEHNR and CDR2 FQNEAQ come from the germline V gene (reference sequence). The CDR3 contains 16 residues. Trimming shortened V by 4 bases and J by 3 bases, and 16 bases separated the two germline ends. The variable domain in full, completed from reference TRBV7-9 and TRBJ1-5, reads DTGVSQNPRHKITKRGQNVTFRCDPISEHNRLYWYRQTLGQGPEFLTYFQNEAQLEKSRLLSDRFSAERPKGSFSTLEIQRTEQGDSAMYLCASSSFREGFNQPQHFGDGTRLSIL.

This clone was seen just once. The V call is TRBV24-1, the J call TRBJ2-7; 12 bases are a match to TRBD1. The ends lost 9 bases at V and 5 bases at J; junction bases unmatched: 16. The CDR3 consists of 17 residues. CDR1 and CDR2 (germline): KGHDR, SFDVKD. The CDR3 loop is CATATSGRDRGPHEQYF. In DNA form, the CDR3 reads TGTGCCACCGCAACCAGCGGCCGGGACAGGGGGCCCCACGAGCAGTACTTC.

CDR3 in amino acids: CASSMTGTGNYGYTF. The CDR3 DNA sequence: TGTGCCAGCAGTATGACCGGGACAGGGAATTATGGCTACACCTTC. The chain employs TRBV27 and TRBJ1-2; TRBD1 agrees at 9 bases. Trimming at V came to 5 bases and at J to 5 bases, leaving 9 bases not matched to a gene. Germline CDR1 is MNHEY and CDR2 is SMNVEV (reference sequence). This CDR3 is built from 15 residues.

The chain employs TRBV5-3 and TRBJ2-5; 9 nucleotides align to TRBD1. TRBV5-3 is given ORF status, its function remaining uncertain. The CDR3 contains 17 residues. With V trimmed by 4 bases and J by 2 bases, 12 bases remained unmatched. CDR3 sequence reads: CARSLPGTGRDQETQYF. CDR3 bases: TGTGCCAGAAGCCTGCCCGGGACAGGGAGGGATCAAGAGACCCAGTACTTC.

CDR3 nucleotides: TGTGCCAGCAGTTCCGCCCCCGGGGGTCCCGGGGCCAACGTCCTGACTTTC. Residues: CASSSAPGGPGANVLTF. J is TRBJ2-6 and V is TRBV6-2 or TRBV6-3, with D maybe TRBD2 (6 bases). V dropped 4 bases and J dropped 4 bases, with 17 bases sitting between them. This CDR3 region has 17 residues. From germline, CDR1 is MNHEY and CDR2 SVGEGT.

The chain employs TRBV9 and TRBJ2-2; 9 bases agree with TRBD1. Trimming cost V 4 bases and J 5 bases; bases outside gene matches: 6. CDR3 length equals 15 residues. Germline V gene sequence: CDR1 SGDLS, CDR2 YYNGEE. CDR3 nucleotide sequence: TGTGCCAGCAGCCCCGGGACAGGGTTTACCGGGGAGCTGTTTTTT. Its translation is CASSPGTGFTGELFF.